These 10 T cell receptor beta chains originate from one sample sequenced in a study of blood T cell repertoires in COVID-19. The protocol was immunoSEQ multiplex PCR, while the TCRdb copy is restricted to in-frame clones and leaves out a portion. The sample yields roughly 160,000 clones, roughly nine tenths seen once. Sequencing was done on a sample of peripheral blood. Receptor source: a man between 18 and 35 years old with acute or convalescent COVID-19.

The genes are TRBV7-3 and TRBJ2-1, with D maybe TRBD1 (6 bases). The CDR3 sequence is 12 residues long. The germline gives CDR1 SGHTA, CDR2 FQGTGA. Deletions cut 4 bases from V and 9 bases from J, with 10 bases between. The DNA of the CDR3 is TGTGCCAGCAGCTCGTCAGGGGTTGAGCAGTTCTTC. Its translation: CASSSSGVEQFF.

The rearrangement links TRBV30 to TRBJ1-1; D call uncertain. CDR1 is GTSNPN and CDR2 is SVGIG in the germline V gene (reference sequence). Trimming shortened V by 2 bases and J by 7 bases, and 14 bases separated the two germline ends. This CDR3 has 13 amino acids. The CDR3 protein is CAWSTNPRVEAFF. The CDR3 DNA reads TGTGCCTGGAGTACTAACCCCCGGGTTGAAGCTTTCTTT.

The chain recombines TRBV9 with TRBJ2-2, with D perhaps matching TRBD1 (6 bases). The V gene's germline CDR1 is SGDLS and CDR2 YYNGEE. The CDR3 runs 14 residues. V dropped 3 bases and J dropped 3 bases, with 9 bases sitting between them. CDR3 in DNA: TGTGCCAGCAGCGACAGGGCTTACACCGGGGAGCTGTTTTTT. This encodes CASSDRAYTGELFF.

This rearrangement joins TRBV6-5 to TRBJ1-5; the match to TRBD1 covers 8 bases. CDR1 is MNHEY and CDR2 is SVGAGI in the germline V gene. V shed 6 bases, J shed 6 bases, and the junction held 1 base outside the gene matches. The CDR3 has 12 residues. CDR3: CASRTGGQPQHF. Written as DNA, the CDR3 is TGTGCCAGCAGAACAGGGGGTCAGCCCCAGCATTTT.

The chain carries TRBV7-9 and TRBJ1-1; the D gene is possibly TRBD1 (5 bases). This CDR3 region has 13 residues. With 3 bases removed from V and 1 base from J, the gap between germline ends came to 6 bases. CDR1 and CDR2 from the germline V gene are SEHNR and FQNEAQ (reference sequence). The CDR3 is CASSFQGNTEAFF. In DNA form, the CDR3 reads TGTGCCAGCAGCTTTCAGGGGAACACTGAAGCTTTCTTT. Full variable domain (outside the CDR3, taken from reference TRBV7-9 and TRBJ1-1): DTGVSQNPRHKITKRGQNVTFRCDPISEHNRLYWYRQTLGQGPEFLTYFQNEAQLEKSRLLSDRFSAERPKGSFSTLEIQRTEQGDSAMYLCASSFQGNTEAFFGQGTRLTVV.

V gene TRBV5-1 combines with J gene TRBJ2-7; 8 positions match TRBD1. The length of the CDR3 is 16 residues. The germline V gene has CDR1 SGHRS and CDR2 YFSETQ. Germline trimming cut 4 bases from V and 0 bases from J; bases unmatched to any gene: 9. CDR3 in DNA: TGCGCCAGCAGCCACGGACAGGGATTGAGCTCCTACGAGCAGTACTTC. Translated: CASSHGQGLSSYEQYF.

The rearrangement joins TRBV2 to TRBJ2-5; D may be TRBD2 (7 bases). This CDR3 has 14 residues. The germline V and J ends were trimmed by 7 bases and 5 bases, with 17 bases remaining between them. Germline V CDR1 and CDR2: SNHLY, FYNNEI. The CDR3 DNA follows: TGTGCCAGCACCGTTGGGGGGGGGCCGGAGACCCAGTACTTC. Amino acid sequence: CASTVGGGPETQYF.

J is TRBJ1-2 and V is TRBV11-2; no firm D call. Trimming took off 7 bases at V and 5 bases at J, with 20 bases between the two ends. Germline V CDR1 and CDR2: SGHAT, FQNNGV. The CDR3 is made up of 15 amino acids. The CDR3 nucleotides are TGTGCCAGCACCCCTGGAGACTCGCGTCGTTATGGCTACACCTTC. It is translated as CASTPGDSRRYGYTF. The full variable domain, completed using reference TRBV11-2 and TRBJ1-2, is EAGVAQSPRYKIIEKRQSVAFWCNPISGHATLYWYQQILGQGPKLLIQFQNNGVVDDSQLPKDRFSAERLKGVDSTLKIQPAKLEDSAVYLCASTPGDSRRYGYTFGSGTRLTVV.

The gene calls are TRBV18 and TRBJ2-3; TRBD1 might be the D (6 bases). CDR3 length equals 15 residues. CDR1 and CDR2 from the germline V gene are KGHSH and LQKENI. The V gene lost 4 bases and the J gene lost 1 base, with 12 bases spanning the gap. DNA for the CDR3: TGTGCCAGCTCACTAGATGAGGGGGGCACAGATACGCAGTATTTT. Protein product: CASSLDEGGTDTQYF.

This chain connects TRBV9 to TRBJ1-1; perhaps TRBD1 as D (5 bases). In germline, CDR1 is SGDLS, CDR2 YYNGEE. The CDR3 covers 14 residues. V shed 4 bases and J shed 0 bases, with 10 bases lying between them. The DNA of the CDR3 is TGTGCCAGCAGCCCGGGGGTCCTGAACACTGAAGCTTTCTTT. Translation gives CASSPGVLNTEAFF.